Below, 6 T cell receptor beta chains from the same sample are listed, as sequenced in a study of T cell changes during pregnancy in multiple sclerosis. Repertoires were generated with immunoSEQ multiplex PCR, while TCRdb's copy carries only in-frame clones and drops some. The data contain 55,000 to 75,000 clones, approximately 93% of them singletons. The specimen was CD8+ T cells from peripheral blood mononuclear cells, collected in the second trimester of pregnancy. These receptors all come from a female donor with multiple sclerosis, enrolled in a pregnancy study.

V usage is TRBV28 and J usage is TRBJ2-7; TRBD2 matches at 13 bases. Germline CDR1 and CDR2: MDHEN and SYDVKM. With V trimmed by 4 bases and J by 5 bases, 8 bases remained unmatched. The CDR3 spans 16 residues. CDR3 amino acids: CASSSRTSGGFNEQYF. In DNA, the CDR3 is TGTGCCAGCAGTTCGCGGACTAGCGGGGGCTTCAACGAGCAGTACTTC.

The rearrangement uses TRBV7-9 and TRBJ2-2; no firm D call. The germline V gene encodes CDR1 SEHNR and CDR2 FQNEAQ (reference sequence). The CDR3 covers 14 residues. V shed 5 bases and J shed 6 bases, with 13 bases lying between them. This chain's CDR3 is CASSLSSSAGELFF. The CDR3 DNA reads TGTGCCAGCAGCCTATCTAGTTCGGCCGGGGAGCTGTTTTTT.

The chain uses TRBV5-1 and TRBJ2-5, with 9 bases that match TRBD1. J gave up 2 bases and V 0 bases, and 2 bases lay outside the gene matches. Germline CDR1 SGHRS, CDR2 YFSETQ. This CDR3 is built from 15 residues. In DNA form, the CDR3 reads TGCGCCAGCAGCTTGGGACAGGGGGGTCAAGAGACCCAGTACTTC. It is translated as CASSLGQGGQETQYF.

The V call is TRBV28, the J call TRBJ2-5; 9 bases are a match to TRBD1. V lost 2 bases and J lost 5; bases outside the gene matches: 6. Germline CDR1 is MDHEN and CDR2 is SYDVKM. This CDR3 region has 15 residues. As DNA, the CDR3 is TGTGCCAGCAGTTTAATGGAGGGGACAGGGGAGACCCAGTACTTC. Residues: CASSLMEGTGETQYF.

The J gene is TRBJ2-7, the V gene TRBV2; perhaps TRBD1 as D (5 bases). Per germline, CDR1 SNHLY and CDR2 FYNNEI. This CDR3 spans 14 amino acids. V lost 3 bases to trimming and J lost 0 bases, with 9 bases between them. CDR3 protein: CASSERQPSYEQYF. The CDR3 DNA follows: TGTGCCAGCAGTGAGAGACAGCCCTCCTACGAGCAGTACTTC.

V gene TRBV4-3 combines with J gene TRBJ2-1, with 11 bases lining up with TRBD2. Per germline, CDR1 LGHNA and CDR2 YSLEER. V lost 4 bases, J lost 4 bases, and 3 bases stayed unmatched. The CDR3 covers 15 residues. The CDR3 region is CASSPGLAGYNEQFF. CDR3 nucleotides: TGCGCCAGCAGCCCTGGACTAGCGGGTTACAATGAGCAGTTCTTC.